These T cell receptor beta chains were read from a single sample in a study of cytotoxic CD8 clonotypes in ibrutinib-treated CLL. The assay was immunoSEQ multiplex PCR, and TCRdb's table has in-frame clones only and misses some. The table shows just over 200,000 clones, with roughly 65% occurring only once. This sample comprised PBMCs, obtained after 12 months of ibrutinib treatment. Every receptor here comes from a human donor with chronic lymphocytic leukemia. Each CDR3 is given with its conserved first and last residue. D genes are given only for firm matches. For some rows the clone size is stated as once, few or many, or as a class when expanded; others skip it.

D	V	J	size	CDR3	DNA
-	TRBV28	TRBJ2-7	-	CASSSLPSHEQYF	TGTGCCAGCAGTTCACTGCCCTCCCACGAGCAGTACTTC
TRBD1	TRBV10-3	TRBJ2-7	-	CAISEAGQGAGEQYF	TGTGCCATCAGTGAAGCCGGACAGGGGGCCGGCGAGCAGTACTTC
-	TRBV28	TRBJ1-2	-	CATYLGVHGYTF	TGTGCCACGTACCTGGGGGTTCATGGCTACACCTTC
TRBD2	TRBV11-2	TRBJ2-2	few	CATGGLAGVFTGELFF	TGTGCCACCGGAGGGCTAGCGGGAGTTTTCACCGGGGAGCTGTTTTTT
-	TRBV5-1	TRBJ1-1	-	CASSPMGSEAFF	TGCGCCAGCAGCCCCATGGGGTCTGAAGCTTTCTTT
TRBD2	TRBV7-2	TRBJ2-1	-	CASSVRGTSIEQFF	TGTGCCAGCAGCGTACGCGGGACTAGCATTGAGCAGTTCTTC
TRBD2	TRBV9	TRBJ2-1	-	CASSGRGLAGVYNEQFF	TGTGCCAGCAGCGGTCGGGGACTAGCGGGAGTCTACAATGAGCAGTTCTTC
-	TRBV30	TRBJ1-3	-	CAWSVGVSGNTIYF	TGTGCCTGGAGTGTCGGTGTCTCTGGAAACACCATATATTTT
-	TRBV7-9	TRBJ1-4	-	CASSLLPRTGFNEKLFF	TGTGCCAGCAGCTTGCTTCCCAGAACAGGGTTTAATGAAAAACTGTTTTTT
-	TRBV30	TRBJ1-5	few	CAWSVGRGTQPQHF	TGTGCCTGGAGTGTCGGGAGGGGCACTCAGCCCCAGCATTTT
-	TRBV9	TRBJ2-2	-	CASSPTAGTNTGELFF	TGTGCCAGCAGTCCGACGGCGGGGACGAACACCGGGGAGCTGTTTTTT
-	TRBV19	TRBJ2-2	-	CASSPGWAGELFF	TGTGCCAGTAGCCCCGGGTGGGCGGGGGAGCTGTTTTTT
TRBD2	TRBV5-8	TRBJ2-7	-	CASRPRTSGNEQYF	TGTGCCAGCAGACCCAGGACTAGCGGGAACGAGCAGTACTTC
TRBD1	TRBV7-9	TRBJ1-1	-	CASSWIGGLVDEAFF	TGTGCCAGCAGCTGGATAGGGGGCCTTGTGGATGAAGCTTTCTTT
-	TRBV2	TRBJ1-2	once	CASDLGLYGYTF	TGTGCCAGCGATCTGGGACTCTATGGCTACACCTTC
TRBD1	TRBV6-1	TRBJ1-2	-	CASGGTGKYRGYTF	TGTGCCAGCGGGGGGACAGGGAAGTATAGGGGCTACACCTTC
TRBD1	TRBV6-5	TRBJ1-2	-	CASSPPQTGLYGYTF	TGTGCCAGCAGCCCCCCCCAGACAGGGCTCTATGGCTACACCTTC
-	TRBV19	TRBJ2-7	-	CASSTHFGAYEQYF	TGTGCCAGTAGTACCCATTTCGGGGCTTACGAGCAGTACTTC
-	TRBV6-5	TRBJ2-3	-	CASSAGGRSTDTQYF	TGTGCCAGCTCCGCTGGGGGGAGAAGCACAGATACGCAGTATTTT
-	TRBV6-5	TRBJ2-7	-	CASSLQGPYEQYF	TGTGCCAGCAGTCTACAGGGTCCCTACGAGCAGTACTTC
-	TRBV18	TRBJ2-7	-	CASSPTHSGSYEQYF	TGTGCCAGCTCACCAACCCATAGCGGCTCCTACGAGCAGTACTTC
-	TRBV4-1	TRBJ1-2	-	CASSTVLGTAVNYGYTF	TGCGCCAGCAGCACGGTGCTAGGGACGGCAGTTAACTATGGCTACACCTTC
TRBD1	TRBV7-2	TRBJ2-7	-	CASSFGQGVEEQYF	TGTGCCAGCAGCTTTGGACAGGGGGTGGAGGAGCAGTACTTC
TRBD1	TRBV6-1	TRBJ1-5	-	CASSDLQGRRGQPQHF	TGTGCCAGCAGTGACCTACAGGGGAGGAGAGGACAGCCCCAGCATTTT
TRBD1	TRBV18	TRBJ1-2	-	CASSPRTGDYGYTF	TGTGCCAGCTCACCACGGACAGGAGACTATGGCTACACCTTC
TRBD1	TRBV6-5	TRBJ1-4	-	CASSYSGTGSEKLFF	TGTGCCAGCAGTTACTCCGGGACAGGCTCTGAAAAACTGTTTTTT
-	TRBV30	TRBJ1-4	-	CAWSAPSGGNEKLFF	TGTGCCTGGAGCGCCCCCTCGGGCGGGAATGAAAAACTGTTTTTT
-	TRBV7-9	TRBJ1-2	-	CASSYPDPVYGYTF	TGTGCCAGCAGCTACCCGGACCCGGTCTATGGCTACACCTTC
TRBD1	TRBV5-8	TRBJ2-7	-	CASPSRPGDSPIDEQYF	TGTGCCAGCCCTTCGAGACCCGGGGACAGCCCCATCGACGAGCAGTACTTC
TRBD1	TRBV30	TRBJ1-2	-	CAWSRPGGLTAHGYTF	TGTGCCTGGAGCAGGCCAGGGGGCTTAACGGCCCATGGCTACACCTTC
-	TRBV5-1	TRBJ1-2	-	CASSLATGGNYGYTF	TGCGCCAGCAGCTTGGCGACGGGGGGGAACTATGGCTACACCTTC